This T cell receptor (beta chain) was identified in a study of read filtering for tumor transcriptome and immune sequencing (dated by TCRdb to 2020 to 2022). Regarding the study in general: The cohort consisted of 17 to 20 male and some 13 female patients, with a mean age of about 66 years and an age range of roughly 47 to 90. TCR-region mapped reads per sample ranged from about 4 to 10.27 million with IR-seq versus only about 75 to 1,400 with RNA-seq. Under revised international staging, roughly eight patients fell into R-ISS I, 15 to 20 into R-ISS II and six or seven into R-ISS III. The study compared TCR repertoires from targeted immune repertoire sequencing and bulk whole-transcriptome sequencing run on the same bone marrow samples. After DNase treatment, whole-transcriptome libraries were prepared using the TruSeq RNA Access Library Prep Kit. A main aim was a read-filtering strategy for immune repertoire data, specifically whether clonotypes supported by a single read should be removed. Study-level results and caveats: Clonotypes were captured by IR-seq at much higher depth and more reliably than by RNA-seq, and smaller IR-seq throughput was sufficient for identification of most shared clonotypes. Removing single-read clonotypes increased the correlation between IR-seq and RNA-seq shared clonotype proportions. The sorted CD138-negative fraction was a mixed bone marrow immune population, not purified T cells. Single-read clonotypes made up roughly four fifths of clonotypes but roughly 3.2% of total reads in IR-seq, and 70% to 75% of clonotypes and approximately 48% of reads in RNA-seq.

The CDR3 sequence holds 14 residues, the cysteine and phenylalanine included. Of all the DNA, just the CDR3 is kept, 42 bases in frame from base 1. CDR1 SNHLY and CDR2 FYNNEI were looked up in the germline V gene. Trimming removed 1 base from V and 12 bases from J, leaving 15 bases between the germline ends. The Immunoverse kit was used to build TCR libraries from 400 ng RNA, with molecular barcoded adaptors covering alpha/delta and beta/gamma chains. TCR library preparation used the same RNA that was used for transcriptome sequencing. Sequencing of TCR libraries was carried out on an Illumina HiSeq 4000 with 2 x 150 cycles. The study's own analysis went as follows. With MiXCR, TCR reads were aligned to human V, D, J and C references and assembled into CDR3 clonotypes, with quality filtering and error correction included. The tcR package in R was used to analyze clonotype counts and gene usage diversity. For inspection of raw mapping reads, RNA-seq reads were mapped by STAR aligner version 2.5.3a onto GRCh37 of the human genome. To test how sequencing depth affects detected clonotypes, IR-seq fastq files were randomly downsampled with Seqtk 1.3. Starting from the raw public reads, TCRdb applied fastp trimming at Q25, assembled clones with MiXCR and retained in-frame beta chains. Merged by CDR3 protein, the rows form single entries marked with the most common genes and DNA. TCRdb, rather than the study authors, made the V and J calls. Counted in this sample were approximately 57,000 distinct CDR3 sequences; over 9% of them appeared once. The top ten clonotypes cover 15% to 20% of the sample.

Each patient had bone marrow sampled at the time of active disease. Isolation of bone marrow mononuclear cells was performed by Ficoll-Hypaque density gradient centrifugation. Myeloma plasma cells were removed and CD138-negative cells were obtained by negative selection following labeling with CD138 magnetic microbeads on a MACS separator. The purity of the isolated cells was checked by flow cytometry with CD138 antibodies on an Attune NxT. TRIzol reagent was used to extract total RNA, and a NanoDrop spectrophotometer was used to quantify the extracted RNA. Paired RNA-seq and IR-seq were performed on each patient's CD138-negative bone marrow sample. This clonotype was recorded at least ten times. The clone's antigen remains unknown. No per-base quality is available; no much larger clone lies one base away.

This TCR was sampled from a donor aged 40 or older with multiple myeloma. The specimen sequenced was a population of CD138-negative cells sorted from bone marrow. Reading the label with the study, this specimen's cell subset or site is: bone marrow mononuclear cells depleted of CD138+ plasma/myeloma cells by negative magnetic selection. Recombination connected TRBV2 to TRBJ2-2, with the D gene not clear enough to name. The CDR3 protein: CASSEVRSVSQLFF. The DNA sequence is as follows: TGTGCCAGCAGTGAAGTAAGGTCCGTGTCGCAGCTGTTTTTT.